A single sample is the source of the 3 T cell receptor beta chains below, sequenced in a study of cytomegalovirus exposure and HLA in healthy donors. The table came from immunoSEQ multiplex PCR; TCRdb's copy has only in-frame clones and leaves some out. The data show 150,000 to 200,000 clones, around 82% seen once. Sample: PBMCs. The receptors come from a young man in good health and CMV-seropositive.

The gene calls are TRBV6-7 and TRBJ1-6; a weak D match, TRBD1 (5 bases). TRBV6-7 is sorted into the ORF group, with uncertain function. Trimming cost V 8 bases and J 16 bases, with 12 bases left between them. This CDR3 has 10 amino acids. CDR3 sequence (DNA): TGTGCCAGCCGAATCTCAGGGCTCCACTTT. This encodes CASRISGLHF.

This clone came up a few times. This chain joins TRBV6-5 and TRBJ1-1, with D possibly TRBD1 on 6 matching bases. Per germline, CDR1 MNHEY and CDR2 SVGAGI. Trimming stripped 8 bases from V and 5 bases from J, with 18 bases between. CDR3 size: 14 residues. The chain's CDR3 is CASRPGGARTEAFF. For the CDR3, the DNA is TGTGCCAGCCGTCCGGGGGGCGCGAGGACTGAAGCTTTCTTT.

The V and J genes are TRBV13 and TRBJ1-4; D possibly corresponds to TRBD1 (5 bases). This CDR3 region has 15 residues. Germline V gives CDR1 PRHDT, CDR2 FYEKMQ (reference sequence). Trimming left V 5 bases short and J 6 bases short, with 16 bases between. The CDR3 region is CASSRRGGRDEKLFF. CDR3 sequence (DNA): TGTGCCAGCAGCCGCCGCGGGGGAAGGGATGAAAAACTGTTTTTT.